This TCR beta chain was obtained from a study of shared clonotypes between healthy human individuals (dated by TCRdb to the early 2020s). About the full investigation: The cohort comprised a couple of women and three men aged 18 to 49 years. To estimate repertoire size and how much clonotype sharing occurs between individuals, the study deeply sequenced the blood TCR repertoires of roughly 5 healthy adults. Leukapheresis yielded between about 0.9 and 8.9 billion PBMCs per donor. To increase sequencing depth and limit assay-specific biases, TCR repertoire library preparation and sequencing were carried out by different laboratories using diverse techniques. For each donor, three plates each were used for CD4 naive and CD4 memory, two plates were used for CD8 naive, and one plate was used for CD8 memory.

A word on this clone: There is no known antigen for this receptor. The record has no base qualities; no much larger clone is one base away.

The germline V gene (reference sequence) specifies LNHNV as CDR1 and YYDKDF as CDR2. CDR3 length: 15 amino acids, cysteine to phenylalanine. Just the 45-base CDR3 DNA is kept, in frame starting at base 1. The germline V and J ends show losses of 1 base and 1 base respectively, and no gene match explains 0 bases of the junction. Donors were healthy HIV-negative adults with no recently reported acute infections or vaccinations. Every donor was a Caucasian adult residing in Nashville, Tennessee, USA. CD4+ T cells were enriched through magnetic negative selection, after which naive cells were positively selected on CD45RA and the remaining negative fraction served as the memory subset. After blood collection by leukapheresis, PBMCs were isolated using Ficoll-Histopaque density gradient centrifugation and then cryopreserved in the vapor phase of liquid nitrogen. Analytical flow cytometry was used to check the purity and quantity of each magnetically sorted T cell population. Genomic DNA was isolated from each sorted fraction and quantified by UV absorbance on a Nanodrop 2000c.

Using the deep immunoSEQ assay, TCR CDR3 regions were amplified from genomic DNA by multiplex PCR. Extracted genomic DNA from each cell subset was distributed evenly across all wells of several immunoSEQ 96-well plates, and each plate was treated as a replicate. For sorted subsets, approximately 200 ng of genomic DNA, equivalent to 25,000 to 35,000 T cell genomes, went into each replicate PCR. Purified libraries were quantified with a Qubit 3.0 fluorometer, sized on a Bioanalyzer 2100, and re-quantified with the KAPA Library Quantification kit. A separate single-read 150-cycle Illumina NextSeq 550 flow cell was used to sequence each immunoSEQ 96-well plate. Regarding the original processing steps: Because the immunoSEQ output included only junctional sequences and no quality scores, the filtering could not be the same as the filtering used for full-length reads. To assign V/J genes and CDR3, sequences were annotated against IMGT germline references using PyIR, a Python wrapper for IgBLAST v1.9. Reads were filtered out if the reads had weak V/J assignments (E-value above 1e-6), no CDR3, stop codons, out-of-frame junctions, or ambiguous translated residues. V3J clonotypes were defined as sequences sharing an identical inferred V gene, J gene, and CDR3 amino acid sequence. The percentage overlap between two repertoires was calculated by dividing the number of shared unique clonotypes by the size of the smaller repertoire. RTK rarefaction, the Chao1 estimator, and Recon v2.1 estimates of unobserved clonotypes were used to assess repertoire richness. Generation probabilities for all TCRbeta clonotypes obtained by the gDNA method from a handful of donors were computed using OLGA. TCRdb took this table from immuneACCESS and kept in-frame rearrangements with V and J called. Such tables lack part of the clones; where checked against another copy, unresolved V genes explain under half of the gap, and the rest is unexplained. V and J calls and clone size are as listed in that table; D and trimming were resolved from the DNA. The sample contains just over 2,000,000 clones, 95% of them found a single time. The ten largest account for approximately 0.13% of the sample.

The paper's findings and limits, for the study overall: The small number of donors limited the genetic and exposure-history diversity represented. Clonotypes shared by all four sorted-subset donors showed higher generation probabilities than non-shared clonotypes. Across a handful of donors, approximately 4.9% of naive CD4, roughly 3.4% of naive CD8, 2.3% of memory CD4, and over 0.35% of memory CD8 clonotypes were shared. Larger estimated clonotype richness was generally found for naive subsets than for memory subsets. Only blood was sampled, and tissue TCR repertoires likely differ from those in blood. Incomplete sequencing was indicated by rarefaction of sorted-subset datasets, despite the large sequencing depth. Based on pairwise subsampling, the degree of clonotype sharing among donors was expected to be affected by sequencing depth.

The receptor comes from a man in his late teens or twenties in good health. This chain joins TRBV15 to TRBJ2-2, and 7 junction bases match TRBD1. Sequenced sample: naive CD4+ T cells sorted from blood. The cell subset or site label, read with the paper, signifies: CD45RA+ positively selected. The CDR3 loop reads CATSRGQGNTGELFF. The DNA sequence reads TGTGCCACCAGCAGAGGACAGGGGAACACCGGGGAGCTGTTTTTT.